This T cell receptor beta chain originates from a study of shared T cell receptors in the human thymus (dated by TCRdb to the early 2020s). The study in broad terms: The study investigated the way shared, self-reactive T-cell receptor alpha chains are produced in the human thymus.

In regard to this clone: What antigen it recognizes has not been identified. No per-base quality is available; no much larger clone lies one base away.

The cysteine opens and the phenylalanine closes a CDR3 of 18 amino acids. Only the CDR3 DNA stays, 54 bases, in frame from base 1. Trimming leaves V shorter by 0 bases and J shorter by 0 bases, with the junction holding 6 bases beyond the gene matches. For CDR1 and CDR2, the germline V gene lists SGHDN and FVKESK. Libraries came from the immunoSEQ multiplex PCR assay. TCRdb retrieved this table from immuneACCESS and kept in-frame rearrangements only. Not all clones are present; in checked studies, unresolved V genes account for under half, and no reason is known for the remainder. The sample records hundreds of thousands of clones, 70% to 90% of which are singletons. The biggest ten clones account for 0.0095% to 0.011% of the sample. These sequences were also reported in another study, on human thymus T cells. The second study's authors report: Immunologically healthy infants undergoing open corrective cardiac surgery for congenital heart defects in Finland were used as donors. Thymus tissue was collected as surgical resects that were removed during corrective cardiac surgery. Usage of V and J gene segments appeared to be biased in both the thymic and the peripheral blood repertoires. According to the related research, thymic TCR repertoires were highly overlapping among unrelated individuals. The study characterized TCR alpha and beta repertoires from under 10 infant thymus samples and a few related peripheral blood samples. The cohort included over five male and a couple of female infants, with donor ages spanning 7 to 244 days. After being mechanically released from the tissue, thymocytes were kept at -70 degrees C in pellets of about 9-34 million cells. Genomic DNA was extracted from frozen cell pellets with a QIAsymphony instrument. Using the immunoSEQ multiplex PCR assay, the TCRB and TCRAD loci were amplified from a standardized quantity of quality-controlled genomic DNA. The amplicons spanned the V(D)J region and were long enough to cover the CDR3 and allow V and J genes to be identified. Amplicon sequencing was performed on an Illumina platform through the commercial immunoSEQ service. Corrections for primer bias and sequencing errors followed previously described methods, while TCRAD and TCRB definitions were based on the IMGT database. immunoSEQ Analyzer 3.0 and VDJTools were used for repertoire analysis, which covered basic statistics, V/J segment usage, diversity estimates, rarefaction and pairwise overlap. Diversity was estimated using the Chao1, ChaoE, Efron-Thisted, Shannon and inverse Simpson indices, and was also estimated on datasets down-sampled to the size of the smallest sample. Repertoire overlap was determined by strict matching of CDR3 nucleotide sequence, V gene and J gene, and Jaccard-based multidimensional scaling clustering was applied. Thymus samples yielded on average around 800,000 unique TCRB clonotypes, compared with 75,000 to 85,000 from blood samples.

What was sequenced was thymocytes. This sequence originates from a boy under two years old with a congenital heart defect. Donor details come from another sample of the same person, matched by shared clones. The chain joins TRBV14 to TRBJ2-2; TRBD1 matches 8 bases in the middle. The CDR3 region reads CASSQEGQGAPNTGELFF. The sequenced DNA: TGTGCCAGCAGCCAAGAAGGACAGGGCGCCCCGAACACCGGGGAGCTGTTTTTT.